This note documents a single T cell receptor beta chain sequence. What it binds is not known. This sample was taken from a study of T cell responses to AZD1222 COVID-19 vaccine. Study as a whole: Whether given at about 4 or about 12 weeks, second doses were pooled. General study findings and limits: CD4 TCRs linked to vaccination spanned spike, dominating at 160-218 and 743-854.

The CDR3 contains 12 residues. The ends were cut back, 4 bases at V and 4 bases at J, with 5 bases in the middle. CDR1 is MDHEN and CDR2 is SYDVKM in the germline V gene. The repertoire was sequenced with immunoSEQ multiplex PCR; TCRdb's copy has only in-frame clones and lacks some. The table lists over 75,000 clones, roughly 89% of them singletons. This sequence joins TRBV28 and TRBJ1-3; D unclear. The receptor was derived from an adult in good health. The sample in question was peripheral blood, obtained on day 0 of AZD1222 vaccination. The CDR3 nucleotides are TGTGCCAGCAGTTCGCCCGGAAACACCATATATTTT. It encodes CASSSPGNTIYF.